The 30 T cell receptor beta chains given below trace back to one sample, sequenced in a study of Ad26.COV2.S vaccination and SARS-CoV-2 variants. Stated treatment: some 20 received Ad26.COV2.S at low or high dose, single or two shots; roughly five received placebo; per-sample allocation not given. Sampling occurred on day 63 after the first vaccine or placebo injection. The protocol was immunoSEQ multiplex PCR, while the TCRdb copy is restricted to in-frame clones and leaves out a portion. The sample carries about 440,000 clones, about 83% recorded once. The material sequenced was peripheral blood, taken in a trial of Ad26.COV2.S vaccine versus placebo. These receptors came from a person between 18 and 60 years old who received the Ad26.COV2.S COVID-19 vaccine or a placebo.

The gene calls are TRBV21-1 and TRBJ1-4. TRBV21-1 is flagged as a pseudogene. CDR3 length equals 13 residues. The CDR3 nucleotides are TGTGCCAGCAGCTCTCGGACGGATGAAAAACTGTTTTTT. Amino acid sequence: CASSSRTDEKLFF.

The chain has TRBV28 and TRBJ2-3, with 12 bases matching TRBD2. Germline assignment: CDR1 MDHEN and CDR2 SYDVKM. With 5 bases clipped from V and 2 bases from J, the junction kept 5 bases outside the gene matches. This CDR3 is 16 amino acids long. Written as DNA, the CDR3 is TGTGCCAGCAGTCCCTGGACTAGCGGGACCACAGATACGCAGTATTTT. It specifies CASSPWTSGTTDTQYF. Full variable domain (rest looked up from reference TRBV28 and TRBJ2-3): DVKVTQSSRYLVKRTGEKVFLECVQDMDHENMFWYRQDPGLGLRLIYFSYDVKMKEKGDIPEGYSVSREKKERFSLILESASTNQTSMYLCASSPWTSGTTDTQYFGPGTRLTVL.

There are many counts of this clone. V gene TRBV29-1 combines with J gene TRBJ2-1; TRBD2 aligns across 12 bases. Looked up from germline, CDR1 is SQVTM and CDR2 is ANQGSEA. Trimming cost V 8 bases and J 3 bases; bases outside gene matches: 11. CDR3 length: 16 residues. The CDR3 bases are TGCAGCCACGAGACTAGCGGGAGTCTGGGCTACAATGAGCAGTTCTTC. Its protein is CSHETSGSLGYNEQFF.

The table lists this clone with a few counts. An end of the junction does not agree with germline; a read error may underlie this. The V call is TRBV7-9, the J call TRBJ2-7; 7 bases map to TRBD2. Looked up from germline, CDR1 is SEHNR and CDR2 is FQNEAQ (reference sequence). The CDR3 runs to 12 residues. This chain's CDR3 is CASSIAGYEQYF. Here the CDR3 DNA reads TGTGCCAGCAGCATAGCGGGTTACGAGCAGTACTTC.

The gene calls are TRBV7-2 and TRBJ1-5, with unresolved D. The CDR3 runs to 15 residues. The V gene lost 2 bases and the J gene lost 0 bases, with 8 bases spanning the gap. Germline CDR1 and CDR2: SGHTA and FQGNSA. CDR3 coding DNA: TGTGCCAGCAGCTTACGGGGTGCTAGCAATCAGCCCCAGCATTTT. Its translation is CASSLRGASNQPQHF.

The rearrangement joins TRBV19 to TRBJ2-1; D is unresolved. The germline gives CDR1 LNHDA, CDR2 SQIVND (reference sequence). The V end was cut by 1 base, the J end by 9 bases, with 7 bases between. This CDR3 contains 12 residues. This CDR3 reads CASSIGWGEQFF. CDR3 nucleotides: TGTGCCAGTAGTATAGGATGGGGTGAGCAGTTCTTC. The complete variable domain, with remaining parts taken from reference TRBV19 and TRBJ2-1, reads DGGITQSPKYLFRKEGQNVTLSCEQNLNHDAMYWYRQDPGQGLRLIYYSQIVNDFQKGDIAEGYSVSREKKESFPLTVTSAQKNPTAFYLCASSIGWGEQFFGPGTRLTVL.

This clone was counted a single time. The chain uses TRBV9 and TRBJ2-5; TRBD1 aligns across 8 bases. Trimming cost V 0 bases and J 5 bases; bases outside gene matches: 12. Germline values: CDR1 SGDLS, CDR2 YYNGEE. CDR3 length: 17 amino acids. CDR3 in amino acids: CASSVGGLRGRQETQYF. The DNA of the CDR3 is TGTGCCAGCAGCGTAGGAGGGCTCAGGGGGCGCCAGGAGACCCAGTACTTC.

The chain combines TRBV7-6 with TRBJ2-1; D ambiguous. V gave up 1 base and J gave up 0 bases, with 7 bases separating them. The CDR3 runs to 15 residues. CDR1 and CDR2 from the germline V gene are SGHVS and FNYEAQ. CDR3 sequence: CASSLGASSYNEQFF. CDR3 nucleotide sequence: TGTGCCAGCAGCTTAGGCGCCAGCTCCTACAATGAGCAGTTCTTC.

The CDR3 DNA sequence: TGTGCCAGCAGCTTAAGCGGACAGATCTACGAGCAGTACTTC. Encoded protein: CASSLSGQIYEQYF. The chain is built from TRBV7-8 and TRBJ2-7; D may be TRBD1 (6 bases). The germline CDR1 and CDR2 sequences are SGHVS and FQNEAQ. The CDR3 runs to 14 residues. Trimming left V 2 bases short and J 3 bases short, with 11 bases between.

V is TRBV18 and J is TRBJ2-7; D gene unclear. Germline CDR1 and CDR2: KGHSH and LQKENI. The ends were cut back, 1 base at V and 3 bases at J, with 16 bases in the middle. This CDR3 comprises 16 residues. The CDR3, as DNA: TGTGCCAGCTCACCACTCCCCGGGCAGGCCTACTACGAGCAGTACTTC. This encodes CASSPLPGQAYYEQYF.

This clone appeared a single time. The chain uses TRBV6-2 or TRBV6-3 and TRBJ1-5, with D perhaps matching TRBD1 (5 bases). V was shortened by 0 bases and J by 0 bases, with 15 bases between the two germline ends. In germline, CDR1 is MNHEY, CDR2 SVGEGT. There are 18 residues in the CDR3. This CDR3 reads CASSYSGGRRISNQPQHF. The DNA for the CDR3 is TGTGCCAGCAGTTACTCGGGGGGTCGAAGGATTAGCAATCAGCCCCAGCATTTT.

The chain couples TRBV19 to TRBJ1-5; D unresolved. The length of the CDR3 is 15 residues. The V end was cut by 7 bases, the J end by 0 bases, with 13 bases between. Germline CDR1 reads LNHDA; CDR2 reads SQIVND (reference sequence). This chain's CDR3 is CASTPQRNSNQPQHF. DNA of the CDR3: TGTGCCAGTACCCCCCAACGGAATAGCAATCAGCCCCAGCATTTT.

The rearrangement links TRBV2 to TRBJ2-3; 9 positions agree with TRBD2. The CDR3 runs to 15 residues. The ends lost 6 bases at V and 1 base at J; junction bases unmatched: 5. Germline CDR1 reads SNHLY; CDR2 reads FYNNEI. The CDR3 reads CASRVSGSRTDTQYF. The CDR3, as DNA: TGTGCCAGCAGGGTTAGCGGGAGTCGCACAGATACGCAGTATTTT. Full variable domain (rest looked up from reference TRBV2 and TRBJ2-3): EPEVTQTPSHQVTQMGQEVILRCVPISNHLYFYWYRQILGQKVEFLVSFYNNEISEKSEIFDDQFSVERPDGSNFTLKIRSTKLEDSAMYFCASRVSGSRTDTQYFGPGTRLTVL.

V gene TRBV7-9 combines with J gene TRBJ2-1; unclear D gene. The germline CDR1 and CDR2 sequences are SEHNR and FQNEAQ (reference sequence). The CDR3 contains 13 residues. With 5 bases removed from V and 10 bases from J, the gap between germline ends came to 15 bases. DNA for the CDR3: TGTGCCAGCAGCCAAGACACCGTCGGAGAGCAGTTCTTC. This sequence encodes CASSQDTVGEQFF.

This sequence joins TRBV2 and TRBJ2-7, with 10 bases lining up with TRBD1. The CDR3 is 13 residues long. Germline-derived CDR1 and CDR2 are SNHLY and FYNNEI. Unmatched junction bases numbered 6, after V lost 8 bases and J lost 5 bases. CDR3 coding DNA: TGTGCCAGCGGGTTGACAGGGGGCCACGAGCAGTACTTC. Protein product: CASGLTGGHEQYF. The full variable domain, completed using reference TRBV2 and TRBJ2-7, is EPEVTQTPSHQVTQMGQEVILRCVPISNHLYFYWYRQILGQKVEFLVSFYNNEISEKSEIFDDQFSVERPDGSNFTLKIRSTKLEDSAMYFCASGLTGGHEQYFGPGTRLTVT.

This chain connects TRBV21-1 to TRBJ1-1; the table calls TRBD1, which could not be checked here. TRBV21-1 is a documented pseudogene. This CDR3 is 13 amino acids long. The CDR3 loop reads CASSKDRNLEAFF. The CDR3 nucleotides read TGTGCCAGCAGCAAAGACAGGAACCTTGAAGCTTTCTTT.

The chain combines TRBV3-1 (or the pseudogene TRBV3-2) with TRBJ1-2; D gene unclear. CDR3 size: 14 residues. Germline CDR1 and CDR2: LGHDT and YNNKEL (reference sequence). V was cut by 3 bases and J by 5 bases, with 13 bases left in between. The CDR3 is CASSHYKGDYGYTF. The CDR3 region has the DNA TGTGCCAGCAGCCACTACAAGGGTGATTATGGCTACACCTTC.

This chain joins TRBV19 and TRBJ2-5, with D perhaps matching TRBD1 or TRBD2 (5 bases each). The germline V gene encodes CDR1 LNHDA and CDR2 SQIVND (reference sequence). Trimming removed 3 bases at V and 1 base at J, with 9 bases between. The CDR3 extends over 14 amino acids. CDR3 DNA: TGTGCCAGTAGTATCGGGACGGCCCAAGAGACCCAGTACTTC. Translating gives CASSIGTAQETQYF.

J is TRBJ2-3 and V is TRBV6-5; 7 nucleotides align to TRBD1. V lost 7 bases and J lost 7; bases outside the gene matches: 14. The CDR3 spans 15 residues. Germline lookup yields CDR1 MNHEY and CDR2 SVGAGI. The CDR3 region has the DNA TGTGCCAGCATCTTCCGGGACAGTATTCTATATACGCAGTATTTT. It yields the protein CASIFRDSILYTQYF.

The chain recombines TRBV7-3 with TRBJ1-1, with 9 positions matching TRBD1. The CDR3 covers 16 residues. V shed 5 bases and J 0 bases; nucleotides not matched to a gene: 7. The germline V gene has CDR1 SGHTA and CDR2 FQGTGA. The CDR3 region is CASSRTGGRMNTEAFF. The CDR3 DNA reads TGTGCCAGCAGCCGAACAGGGGGCCGTATGAACACTGAAGCTTTCTTT.

The rearrangement joins TRBV5-4 to TRBJ1-2; D not certain. Germline V gene data show CDR1 as SGHNT and CDR2 as YYREEE (reference sequence). The CDR3 sequence is 13 residues long. The V end was cut by 4 bases, the J end by 8 bases, with 15 bases between. The CDR3 spells CASSPPGNRGYTF. In DNA, the CDR3 is TGTGCCAGCAGCCCCCCGGGGAATCGGGGCTACACCTTC.

The J gene is TRBJ1-1, the V gene TRBV25-1; 7 nucleotides align to TRBD1. This CDR3 is built from 13 residues. Germline CDR1 MGHDK, CDR2 SYGVNS. V lost 7 bases and J lost 6; bases outside the gene matches: 8. CDR3 in amino acids: CASNTGVVAEAFF. DNA of the CDR3: TGTGCCAGCAATACAGGGGTGGTCGCTGAAGCTTTCTTT.

V and J are TRBV27 and TRBJ2-7; no reliable D call. Germline loops: CDR1 MNHEY, CDR2 SMNVEV (reference sequence). V was pared by 10 bases and J by 0 bases, with 10 bases between. The CDR3 covers 12 residues. Here the CDR3 DNA reads TGTGCCACCTCCGTGGACTCCTACGAGCAGTACTTC. Residues: CATSVDSYEQYF.

This clone was observed a single time. V is TRBV19 and J is TRBJ2-3, with TRBD2 as a possible D gene (6 bases). The V end lost 4 bases, the J end lost 2 bases, and 16 bases lay between the germline ends. Germline V gene lookup returns CDR1 LNHDA and CDR2 SQIVND (reference sequence). The CDR3 runs to 16 residues. In DNA, the CDR3 is TGTGCCAGTAGTACGGGAGCTAGGCTCGACACAGATACGCAGTATTTT. Protein sequence: CASSTGARLDTDTQYF.

The rearrangement uses TRBV5-1 and TRBJ2-3; the D is unclear. Germline V lookup: CDR1 SGHRS, CDR2 YFSETQ. This CDR3 is 11 amino acids long. Trimming left V 5 bases short and J 2 bases short, with 3 bases between. The CDR3 loop reads CASSITDTQYF. CDR3 coding DNA: TGCGCCAGCAGTATCACAGATACGCAGTATTTT.

V is TRBV5-1 and J is TRBJ1-4; the D is unclear. Trimming left V 0 bases short and J 6 bases short, with 12 bases between. CDR1 and CDR2 from the germline V gene are SGHRS and YFSETQ. The CDR3 covers 15 residues. CDR3 DNA sequence: TGCGCCAGCAGCTTGGAGGGAGGTTCGTATGAAAAACTGTTTTTT. The encoded protein is CASSLEGGSYEKLFF.

The V call is TRBV6-5, the J call TRBJ1-2; D remains ambiguous. CDR3 size: 11 residues. CDR1 is MNHEY, CDR2 SVGAGI, per germline. The V end lost 5 bases, the J end lost 8 bases, and 9 bases lay between the germline ends. CDR3: CASSPKQGYTF. In DNA form, the CDR3 reads TGTGCCAGCAGTCCCAAACAGGGCTACACCTTC.

The gene calls are TRBV28 and TRBJ2-5; maybe TRBD2 (5 bases). The CDR3 loop spans 12 amino acids. V gave up 8 bases and J gave up 5 bases, with 12 bases separating them. Germline V gene data show CDR1 as MDHEN and CDR2 as SYDVKM. The CDR3 sequence is CASRSRRETQYF. CDR3 coding DNA: TGTGCCAGCCGGTCCCGGAGGGAGACCCAGTACTTC. Full variable domain (remainder filled in from reference TRBV28 and TRBJ2-5): DVKVTQSSRYLVKRTGEKVFLECVQDMDHENMFWYRQDPGLGLRLIYFSYDVKMKEKGDIPEGYSVSREKKERFSLILESASTNQTSMYLCASRSRRETQYFGPGTRLLVL.

The gene calls are TRBV28 and TRBJ2-1; tentatively, D is TRBD1 (6 bases). This CDR3 is built from 15 residues. Deletions cut 1 base from V and 1 base from J, with 8 bases between. Germline lookup yields CDR1 MDHEN and CDR2 SYDVKM. CDR3 in amino acids: CASSLSGASYNEQFF. As DNA, the CDR3 is TGTGCCAGCAGTTTATCAGGGGCGTCCTACAATGAGCAGTTCTTC. Using reference TRBV28 and TRBJ2-1 for the parts outside the CDR3, the full variable domain is DVKVTQSSRYLVKRTGEKVFLECVQDMDHENMFWYRQDPGLGLRLIYFSYDVKMKEKGDIPEGYSVSREKKERFSLILESASTNQTSMYLCASSLSGASYNEQFFGPGTRLTVL.

The chain recombines TRBV10-3 with TRBJ1-4, with 12 nucleotides matching TRBD1. The CDR3 has 15 amino acids. V trimming: 10 bases; J trimming: 4 bases; junction bases outside the gene matches: 7. Germline-derived CDR1 and CDR2 are ENHRY and SYGVKD. The CDR3 nucleotides read TGTGCCACCAGGGACAGGGGGCTCTATAATGAAAAACTGTTTTTT. Amino acid sequence: CATRDRGLYNEKLFF.